The 17 T cell receptor beta chains below all came from one sample that was sequenced in a study of shared clonotypes between healthy human individuals. Naive CD8 isolation took CD45RO-negative cells positively selected for CCR7 and excluded terminally differentiated effector memory CD45RA+ cells. TCRdb's table, derived via immunoSEQ multiplex PCR, lists solely in-frame clones and lacks some. The sample holds around 1.9 million clones, 85% to 95% seen once. Sequencing was performed on naive CD8+ T cells from PBMCs. These receptor sequences come from a man aged 18 to 30 in good health. Some clones in this sample may be carry-over from other donors' samples.

This clone was detected a few times. The CDR3 spells CASSAREGATEAFF. DNA for the CDR3: TGCGCCAGCAGTGCCCGGGAGGGCGCCACTGAAGCTTTCTTT. The genes are TRBV4-1 and TRBJ1-1; D not certain. Trimming stripped 6 bases from V and 4 bases from J, with 15 bases between. The CDR3 totals 14 residues. The germline V gene encodes CDR1 MGHRA and CDR2 YSYEKL.

The V and J genes are TRBV13 and TRBJ1-2; D perhaps matches TRBD1 (6 bases). The germline V and J ends were trimmed by 5 bases and 7 bases, with 23 bases remaining between them. The germline CDR1 and CDR2 sequences are PRHDT and FYEKMQ (reference sequence). The CDR3 has 16 residues. CDR3 sequence: CASSPRGGPRLTGYTF. CDR3 in DNA: TGTGCCAGCAGCCCACGGGGGGGCCCCCGGCTTACTGGCTACACCTTC.

The chain uses TRBV13 and TRBJ1-5; 8 nucleotides agree with TRBD1. The CDR3 spans 14 residues. V dropped 5 bases and J dropped 7; count of bases not matched to a gene: 7. Germline V gene data show CDR1 as PRHDT and CDR2 as FYEKMQ (reference sequence). As DNA, the CDR3 is TGTGCCAGCAGCGTTCAGGGGGCTGGCCAGCCCCAGCATTTT. This encodes CASSVQGAGQPQHF.

For the CDR3, the DNA is TGCAGCGCTTCCACTCCCCCGCTATCGACTGAGCAGTTCTTC. Protein: CSASTPPLSTEQFF. The J gene is TRBJ2-1, the V gene TRBV29-1; no clear D gene. The germline gives CDR1 SQVTM, CDR2 ANQGSEA. The CDR3 runs to 14 residues. Trimming removed 7 bases from V and 9 bases from J, with 22 bases in between.

This chain connects TRBV27 to TRBJ2-1; the match to TRBD1 covers 7 bases. This CDR3 comprises 14 residues. Germline assignment: CDR1 MNHEY and CDR2 SMNVEV (reference sequence). V shed 2 bases and J 6 bases; nucleotides not matched to a gene: 4. The CDR3 is CASSLLNRGNEQFF. In nucleotides, the CDR3 is TGTGCCAGCAGTTTACTCAACAGGGGCAATGAGCAGTTCTTC.

CDR3 DNA sequence: TGTGCCACCAGCAGCCCCGGGACAGGGCCCAACGAGCAGTACTTC. Translated, it gives CATSSPGTGPNEQYF. The rearrangement joins TRBV15 to TRBJ2-7; 9 nucleotides match TRBD1. CDR1 and CDR2 from the germline V gene are LNHNV and YYDKDF (reference sequence). CDR3 length: 15 residues. The V and J ends lost 3 bases and 5 bases, in that order; junction bases with no gene match: 8.

This chain links TRBV15 with TRBJ2-7; D is possibly TRBD1 (6 bases). The germline CDR1 and CDR2 sequences are LNHNV and YYDKDF (reference sequence). Trimming took off 1 base at V and 3 bases at J, with 10 bases between the two ends. This CDR3 has 14 residues. CDR3 in DNA: TGTGCCACCAGCAGAGCCGGACAGAGCTACGAGCAGTACTTC. This sequence encodes CATSRAGQSYEQYF.

The chain carries TRBV6-6 and TRBJ1-2, with a tentative D call TRBD1 (6 bases). The CDR3 is 13 residues long. CDR1 is MNHNY, CDR2 SVGAGI, per germline (reference sequence). V lost 6 bases to trimming and J lost 3 bases, with 11 bases between them. CDR3 protein: CASRQGGDYGYTF. The CDR3 region has the DNA TGTGCCAGCAGACAGGGCGGGGACTATGGCTACACCTTC.

The chain employs TRBV9 and TRBJ2-3; D could derive from TRBD1 or TRBD2 (5 bases each). Germline loops: CDR1 SGDLS, CDR2 YYNGEE. V was pared by 4 bases and J by 3 bases, with 15 bases between. The CDR3 has 15 residues. The chain's CDR3 is CASSPGTTGTDTQYF. The CDR3 DNA sequence: TGTGCCAGCAGCCCAGGGACGACGGGAACAGATACGCAGTATTTT. The variable domain in full, completed from reference TRBV9 and TRBJ2-3, reads DSGVTQTPKHLITATGQRVTLRCSPRSGDLSVYWYQQSLDQGLQFLIQYYNGEERAKGNILERFSAQQFPDLHSELNLSSLELGDSALYFCASSPGTTGTDTQYFGPGTRLTVL.

The rearrangement uses TRBV28 and TRBJ1-1; 8 bases match TRBD1. The CDR3 consists of 16 residues. V was pared by 8 bases and J by 4 bases, with 15 bases of the junction left unmatched. CDR1 and CDR2 (germline): MDHEN, SYDVKM. The CDR3 DNA is TGTGCCAGCCGAAAATACAGGGGGATAGGGGGCACTGAAGCTTTCTTT. Encoded protein: CASRKYRGIGGTEAFF. Complete variable domain (other parts from reference TRBV28 and TRBJ1-1): DVKVTQSSRYLVKRTGEKVFLECVQDMDHENMFWYRQDPGLGLRLIYFSYDVKMKEKGDIPEGYSVSREKKERFSLILESASTNQTSMYLCASRKYRGIGGTEAFFGQGTRLTVV.

This clone was seen only a few times. The rearrangement uses TRBV18 and TRBJ1-1; possible D gene TRBD1, 6 bases. Germline V gene sequence: CDR1 KGHSH, CDR2 LQKENI. V lost 6 bases, J lost 3 bases, and 11 bases lay in between. The CDR3 spans 13 residues. The CDR3 spells CASSGYRDTEAFF. The CDR3 region has the DNA TGTGCCAGCTCGGGTTACAGGGACACTGAAGCTTTCTTT.

The V and J genes are TRBV6-6 and TRBJ1-1; 9 positions match TRBD1. The V gene's germline CDR1 is MNHNY and CDR2 SVGAGI (reference sequence). The CDR3 is made up of 15 amino acids. V shed 7 bases, J shed 0 bases, and the junction held 6 bases outside the gene matches. The CDR3 bases are TGTGCCAGCATGAACGGACAGGGGCTGAACACTGAAGCTTTCTTT. It yields the protein CASMNGQGLNTEAFF.

The sample holds one count of this clone. V usage is TRBV4-3 and J usage is TRBJ1-1; TRBD1 matches 8 bases. J was trimmed by 4 bases and V by 4 bases; bases with no gene match: 11. The CDR3 consists of 16 residues. The germline CDR1 and CDR2 sequences are LGHNA and YSLEER. The CDR3, as DNA: TGCGCCAGCAGCCCCTCCTGGACAGGGTCTCGCACTGAAGCTTTCTTT. This translates into CASSPSWTGSRTEAFF.

The rearrangement joins TRBV4-3 to TRBJ2-1; D might be TRBD2 (6 bases). Trimming pared 2 bases from V and 8 bases from J, leaving 10 bases between. The germline V gene encodes CDR1 LGHNA and CDR2 YSLEER. The CDR3 is 13 residues long. CDR3 DNA: TGCGCCAGCAGCCAAATACTAGCTGATGAGCAGTTCTTC. This codes for CASSQILADEQFF.

The chain uses TRBV11-2 and TRBJ2-7, with D perhaps being TRBD1 or TRBD2 (5 bases each). CDR3 length: 15 amino acids. The V end was cut by 5 bases, the J end by 2 bases, with 16 bases between. The V gene's germline CDR1 is SGHAT and CDR2 FQNNGV. CDR3 DNA: TGTGCCAGCAGCCCCGGGGCAGCCTTTACCTACGAGCAGTACTTC. This translates into CASSPGAAFTYEQYF.

This rearrangement joins TRBV27 to TRBJ1-2; D call uncertain. Per the germline V gene, CDR1 is MNHEY and CDR2 is SMNVEV (reference sequence). The CDR3 is made up of 13 amino acids. Trimming cost V 5 bases and J 4 bases, with 11 bases left between them. This CDR3 reads CASSADGPYGYTF. CDR3 DNA: TGTGCCAGCAGTGCGGACGGGCCCTATGGCTACACCTTC.

The chain couples TRBV27 to TRBJ2-5; D may be TRBD1 or TRBD2 (5 bases each). Trimming pared 5 bases from V and 7 bases from J, leaving 17 bases between. Germline lookup yields CDR1 MNHEY and CDR2 SMNVEV (reference sequence). CDR3 length equals 14 residues. The CDR3 is CASSLRDPRGTQYF. As DNA, the CDR3 is TGTGCCAGCAGTCTCCGGGACCCAAGAGGGACCCAGTACTTC.